The present TCR beta chain was sequenced within a study of CD8 T cells in Susac syndrome. The authors reverse transcribed roughly 0.5 to 1 ug RNA with random hexamers. TCRdb re-called the immunoSEQ multiplex PCR reads with MiXCR, one entry per CDR3 protein. The sample contains roughly 250,000 distinct CDR3 sequences, about 96% of which appear only once. The authors carried out high-throughput sequencing of TCR beta. They applied it to CD8+ and CD4+ T cells obtained from blood. Patients with Susac syndrome met diagnostic criteria defined recently for definite or probable disease. TEMRA cells were FACS-enriched, unlike CD8+ and CD4+ T cells, which were negatively isolated. The V and J ends lost 0 bases and 5 bases respectively, with 6 bases between them. The CDR3 spans 12 residues. The V gene's germline CDR1 is DFQATT and CDR2 SNEGSKA (reference sequence). Overall study results and limits: The relatively small number of individuals in the TCR sequencing and HLA analysis was acknowledged by the study.

Remarks on this clonotype: Its antigen is currently unknown.

The V call is TRBV20-1, the J call TRBJ2-3, with D uncertain. This sequence was found in a human donor with Susac syndrome. What was sequenced was CD4+ T cells from PBMCs. CDR3 amino acids: CSARDRRDTQYF. CDR3 nucleotides: TGCAGTGCTAGAGATCGGCGAGATACGCAGTATTTT.